The table lists the clone carrying this T cell receptor (beta chain) with many counts. Its specificity is not known. The sample comes from a study of post-analysis software for immune sequencing data. Study in general: Secondary progressive, relapsing-remitting and progressive-relapsing multiple sclerosis were among the included disease courses.

Study results and caveats: Controls showed lower frequencies than patients for five or six TRBV segments, and TRBV5-6, TRBV5-1 and TRBV20-1 were among these. Significantly lower normalized Chao1 diversity was found in patients with multiple sclerosis relative to controls. Those samples that were prepared in the same batch co-clustered strongly by F measure.

The V gene's germline CDR1 is SGHRS and CDR2 YFSETQ. The V gene end was trimmed by 4 bases and the J gene end by 4 bases; junction bases not matched to a gene: 3. This CDR3 contains 13 residues. Tagging with unique molecular identifiers was a feature of the TCR beta cDNA libraries. TCRdb independently ran MiXCR on the PCR reads; one entry per CDR3 protein. The sample has 350,000 to 500,000 distinct CDR3 sequences, approximately 37% seen once. The sequence came from a girl under 10 years old with multiple sclerosis. Sequenced input: blood. V is TRBV5-1 and J is TRBJ1-2, with 8 bases fitting TRBD1. CDR3 amino acids: CASSRDRGYGYTF. The CDR3 DNA follows: TGCGCCAGCAGCCGCGACAGGGGCTATGGCTACACCTTC.